Here is one T cell receptor (beta chain) with its context. The record originates from a study of blood T cell repertoires in COVID-19. The overall study: Collection of acute and convalescent COVID-19 samples took place in the United States, Italy and Spain. T cells, B-cell-depleted T cells, or PBMCs supplied cDNA or gDNA.

Original methodology: Reference gene primer amplification gave estimated nucleated cell counts. Measured with immunoSEQ multiplex PCR; TCRdb has only the in-frame clones, and not every one. V, J and clone size are those of that table, while D and trimming were read from the DNA. There are 200,000 or so clones in the sample; just under 85% occur only once, and approximately 6.9% lies in the top ten. Germline V gives CDR1 LNHDA, CDR2 SQIVND (reference sequence). CDR3 length equals 13 residues. The ends were cut back, 3 bases at V and 7 bases at J, with 9 bases in the middle. The sequence was obtained from a human donor with acute or convalescent COVID-19. The donor label of this sample is uncertain. The rearrangement links TRBV19 to TRBJ1-4, with a possible D match to TRBD1 (5 bases). The sequencing sample was made of peripheral blood. The CDR3, as DNA: TGTGCCAGTAGTATGAACGGGGGTGAAAAACTGTTTTTT. This translates into CASSMNGGEKLFF. Full variable domain (rest looked up from reference TRBV19 and TRBJ1-4): DGGITQSPKYLFRKEGQNVTLSCEQNLNHDAMYWYRQDPGQGLRLIYYSQIVNDFQKGDIAEGYSVSREKKESFPLTVTSAQKNPTAFYLCASSMNGGEKLFFGSGTQLSVL.